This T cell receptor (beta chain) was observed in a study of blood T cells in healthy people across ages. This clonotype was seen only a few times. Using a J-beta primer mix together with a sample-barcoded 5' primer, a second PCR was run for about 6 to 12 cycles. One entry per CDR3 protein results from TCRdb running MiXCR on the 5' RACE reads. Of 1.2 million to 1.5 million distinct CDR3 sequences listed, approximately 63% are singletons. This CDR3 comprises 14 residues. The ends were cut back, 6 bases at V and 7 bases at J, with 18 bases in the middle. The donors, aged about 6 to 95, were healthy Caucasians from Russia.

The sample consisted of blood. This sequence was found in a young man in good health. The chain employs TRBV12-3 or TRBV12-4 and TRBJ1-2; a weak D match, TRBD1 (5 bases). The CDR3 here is CASRRSGRGVGYTF. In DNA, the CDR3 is TGTGCCAGCAGGCGATCCGGGCGAGGGGTTGGCTACACCTTC.